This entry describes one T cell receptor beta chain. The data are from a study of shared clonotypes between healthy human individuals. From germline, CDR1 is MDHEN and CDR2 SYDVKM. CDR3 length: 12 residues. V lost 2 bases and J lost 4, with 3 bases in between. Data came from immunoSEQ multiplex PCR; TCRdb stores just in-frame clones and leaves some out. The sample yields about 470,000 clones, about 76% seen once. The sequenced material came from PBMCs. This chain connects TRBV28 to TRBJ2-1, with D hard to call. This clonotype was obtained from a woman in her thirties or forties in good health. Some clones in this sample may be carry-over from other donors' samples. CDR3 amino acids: CASSLNYNEQFF. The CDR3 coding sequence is TGTGCCAGCAGTTTAAATTACAATGAGCAGTTCTTC.